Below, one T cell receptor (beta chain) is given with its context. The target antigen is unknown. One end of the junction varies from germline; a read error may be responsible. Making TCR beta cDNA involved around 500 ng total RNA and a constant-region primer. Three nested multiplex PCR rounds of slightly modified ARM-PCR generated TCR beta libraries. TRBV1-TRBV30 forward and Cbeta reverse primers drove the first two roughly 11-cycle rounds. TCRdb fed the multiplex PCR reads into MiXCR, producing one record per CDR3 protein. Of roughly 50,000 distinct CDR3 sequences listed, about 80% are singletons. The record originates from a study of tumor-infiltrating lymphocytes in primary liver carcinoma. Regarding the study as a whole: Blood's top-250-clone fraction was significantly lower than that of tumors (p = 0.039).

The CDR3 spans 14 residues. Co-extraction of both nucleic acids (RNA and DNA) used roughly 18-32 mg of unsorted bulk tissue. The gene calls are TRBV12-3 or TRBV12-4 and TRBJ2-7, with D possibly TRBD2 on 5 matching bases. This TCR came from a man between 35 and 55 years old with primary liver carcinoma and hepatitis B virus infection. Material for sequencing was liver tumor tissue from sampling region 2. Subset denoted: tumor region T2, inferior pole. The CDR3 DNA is TGCGCCAGCGGCATGGACCCGAGCTCCTACGAGCAGTACTTC. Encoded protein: CASGMDPSSYEQYF.